This entry lists 31 T cell receptor beta chains sequenced from one sample in a study of blood T cell repertoires in COVID-19. Libraries were prepared by immunoSEQ multiplex PCR; TCRdb keeps only in-frame clonotypes and omits some of them. In the table there are 200,000 to 250,000 clones, almost 90% of which are singletons. The specimen was peripheral blood. These receptors originate from a man aged 18 to 30 with active or convalescent COVID-19.

The V and J genes are TRBV11-3 and TRBJ1-1; possibly TRBD1 for D (5 bases). Germline assignment: CDR1 SGHNT and CDR2 YENEEA. CDR3 size: 13 residues. Trimming pared 4 bases from V and 4 bases from J, leaving 10 bases between. In DNA, the CDR3 is TGTGCCAGCAGCTCCCAGGGAGGCACTGAAGCTTTCTTT. Its protein is CASSSQGGTEAFF.

The sample holds a few counts of this clone. Here the CDR3 reads CASSQVGENEQYF. DNA for the CDR3: TGTGCCAGCAGCCAAGTTGGAGAGAACGAGCAGTACTTC. The chain joins TRBV3-1 (or the pseudogene TRBV3-2) to TRBJ2-7, with no clear D. Trimming shortened V by 1 base and J by 5 bases, and 9 bases separated the two germline ends. Germline-derived CDR1 and CDR2 are LGHDT and YNNKEL (reference sequence). CDR3 length: 13 residues.

The CDR3 loop is CASRGLSTYGYTF. DNA of the CDR3: TGTGCCAGCAGGGGACTGTCAACCTATGGCTACACCTTC. The chain uses TRBV2 and TRBJ1-2; maybe TRBD1 (5 bases). Trimming took off 6 bases at V and 4 bases at J, with 12 bases between the two ends. This CDR3 has 13 amino acids. The germline gives CDR1 SNHLY, CDR2 FYNNEI.

J is TRBJ2-5 and V is TRBV7-9; 10 bases line up with TRBD2. Germline CDR1 and CDR2: SEHNR and FQNEAQ (reference sequence). The V gene end was trimmed by 5 bases and the J gene end by 3 bases; junction bases not matched to a gene: 9. The CDR3 is made up of 16 amino acids. As DNA, the CDR3 is TGTGCCAGCAGCGTATTAGGAGGACTAGCGGAAGAGACCCAGTACTTC. Translating it yields CASSVLGGLAEETQYF.

The sample holds one count of this clone. This chain joins TRBV3-1 (or the pseudogene TRBV3-2) and TRBJ2-1, with 8 positions matching TRBD2. Germline V gene sequence: CDR1 LGHDT, CDR2 YNNKEL (reference sequence). The CDR3 totals 17 residues. Trimming at V came to 2 bases and at J to 0 bases, leaving 6 bases not matched to a gene. In DNA form, the CDR3 reads TGTGCCAGCAGCCAACTTCCGGGGGGGATCTCCTACAATGAGCAGTTCTTC. Its protein product is CASSQLPGGISYNEQFF.

This sequence joins TRBV11-2 and TRBJ1-2; no firm D call. The CDR3 extends over 15 amino acids. Germline values: CDR1 SGHAT, CDR2 FQNNGV. Trimming shortened V by 5 bases and J by 4 bases, and 17 bases separated the two germline ends. CDR3 in DNA: TGTGCCAGCAGCCTTGCGGTGGTTCGCGCCTATGGCTACACCTTC. Translated, it gives CASSLAVVRAYGYTF. The full variable domain, its missing parts supplied by reference TRBV11-2 and TRBJ1-2, is EAGVAQSPRYKIIEKRQSVAFWCNPISGHATLYWYQQILGQGPKLLIQFQNNGVVDDSQLPKDRFSAERLKGVDSTLKIQPAKLEDSAVYLCASSLAVVRAYGYTFGSGTRLTVV.

In this sample, this clone turned up a few times. This rearrangement joins TRBV4-3 to TRBJ2-3; 7 bases align to TRBD2. From germline, CDR1 is LGHNA and CDR2 YSLEER. Losses at the gene ends were 3 bases for V and 0 bases for J; bases not matched to a gene: 9. The CDR3 is made up of 17 amino acids. CDR3 region: CASSQNPSGTSTDTQYF. The CDR3 DNA follows: TGCGCCAGCAGCCAGAACCCTAGCGGAACTAGCACAGATACGCAGTATTTT.

The V and J genes are TRBV5-1 and TRBJ1-1; D is ambiguous. V shed 0 bases and J shed 1 base, with 10 bases lying between them. Germline lookup yields CDR1 SGHRS and CDR2 YFSETQ. The CDR3 runs to 15 residues. In DNA form, the CDR3 reads TGCGCCAGCAGCTTGGGGGCAAAACCGAACACTGAAGCTTTCTTT. It codes for CASSLGAKPNTEAFF.

This chain uses TRBV5-1 with TRBJ2-5, with D tentatively TRBD1 (5 bases). CDR1 SGHRS and CDR2 YFSETQ come from the germline V gene. V shed 0 bases and J shed 4 bases, with 10 bases lying between them. The CDR3 extends over 14 amino acids. The CDR3 coding sequence is TGCGCCAGCAGCTTGGGGCAGGGTGGAGAGACCCAGTACTTC. This encodes CASSLGQGGETQYF.

The chain is built from TRBV3-1 (or the pseudogene TRBV3-2) and TRBJ2-3; 9 bases map to TRBD1. The CDR3 loop spans 16 amino acids. Germline CDR1 reads LGHDT; CDR2 reads YNNKEL (reference sequence). The V and J ends lost 4 bases and 1 base, in that order; junction bases with no gene match: 6. CDR3 sequence reads: CASSPIRTGGTDTQYF. In nucleotides, the CDR3 is TGTGCCAGCAGCCCTATTAGGACAGGGGGCACAGATACGCAGTATTTT.

The rearrangement uses TRBV11-1 and TRBJ2-3; D ambiguous. V was trimmed by 5 bases and J by 4 bases, leaving 10 bases between them. This CDR3 region has 13 residues. Germline-derived CDR1 and CDR2 are SGHAT and FQDESV (reference sequence). The CDR3 loop is CASSAEVPDTQYF. The CDR3 DNA reads TGTGCCAGCAGCGCCGAGGTTCCAGATACGCAGTATTTT.

In this sample, this clone turned up once. V usage is TRBV27 and J usage is TRBJ2-4, with TRBD2 matching 7 bases. The CDR3 has 15 residues. Germline V gene lookup returns CDR1 MNHEY and CDR2 SMNVEV (reference sequence). The ends lost 3 bases at V and 4 bases at J; junction bases unmatched: 6. The CDR3 loop reads CASSFSGGQKNIQYF. For the CDR3, the DNA is TGTGCCAGCAGTTTCTCGGGAGGCCAAAAAAACATTCAGTACTTC.

The rearrangement links TRBV28 to TRBJ2-3, with TRBD2 matching over 8 bases. This CDR3 is built from 16 residues. V dropped 1 base and J dropped 2; count of bases not matched to a gene: 5. The V gene's germline CDR1 is MDHEN and CDR2 SYDVKM. CDR3 coding DNA: TGTGCCAGCAGTTTATTGGGACTAGAGGCCACAGATACGCAGTATTTT. It encodes CASSLLGLEATDTQYF.

The V call is TRBV19, the J call TRBJ2-1, with 8 bases aligning to TRBD2. From germline, CDR1 is LNHDA and CDR2 SQIVND (reference sequence). The length of the CDR3 is 14 residues. J was trimmed by 0 bases and V by 9 bases; bases with no gene match: 4. CDR3 loop: CASAGTSSYNEQFF. CDR3 coding DNA: TGTGCCAGCGCCGGGACTAGCTCCTACAATGAGCAGTTCTTC.

The chain couples TRBV11-2 to TRBJ2-7, with a possible D match to TRBD2 (5 bases). Deletions cut 7 bases from V and 3 bases from J, with 16 bases between. CDR1 SGHAT and CDR2 FQNNGV come from the germline V gene. The CDR3 length is 14 residues. CDR3 sequence (DNA): TGTGCCAGCAATCCCGAATTGGGAGTCTACGAGCAGTACTTC. It yields the protein CASNPELGVYEQYF.

The chain employs TRBV5-1 and TRBJ2-5, with a tentative D call TRBD1 (5 bases). Trimming pared 0 bases from V and 2 bases from J, leaving 11 bases between. From germline, CDR1 is SGHRS and CDR2 YFSETQ. The CDR3 loop spans 15 amino acids. CDR3 protein: CASSLALPGQETQYF. The DNA of the CDR3 is TGCGCCAGCAGCTTGGCCCTGCCAGGGCAAGAGACCCAGTACTTC.

J is TRBJ2-7 and V is TRBV7-9; D not certain. Trimming left V 8 bases short and J 4 bases short, with 15 bases between. CDR1 and CDR2 (germline): SEHNR, FQNEAQ (reference sequence). The length of the CDR3 is 13 residues. For the CDR3, the DNA is TGTGCCAGCTCCCCGACCCCAGGTTACGAGCAGTACTTC. Encoded protein: CASSPTPGYEQYF.

V is TRBV28 and J is TRBJ1-4, with 7 bases that match TRBD1. CDR1 MDHEN and CDR2 SYDVKM come from the germline V gene. The CDR3 spans 14 residues. The trim removed 3 bases at V and 8 bases at J, leaving 6 bases unmatched. The CDR3 DNA reads as TGTGCCAGCAGTTTGGGCACAGGGGCGGAAAAACTGTTTTTT. Amino acids: CASSLGTGAEKLFF.

This clone is a singleton in its sample. The V gene is TRBV19, the J gene TRBJ2-3, with a tentative D call TRBD1 (7 bases). Deletions cut 1 base from V and 5 bases from J, with 16 bases between. The CDR3 loop spans 16 amino acids. CDR1 and CDR2 (germline): LNHDA, SQIVND (reference sequence). CDR3 protein: CASSIAQGRGRDTQYF. In DNA, the CDR3 is TGTGCCAGTAGTATAGCACAGGGGCGGGGAAGAGATACGCAGTATTTT.

This chain uses TRBV6-6 with TRBJ2-2; D is unresolved. V was clipped by 4 bases and J by 6 bases, with 6 bases between them. This CDR3 spans 12 amino acids. Germline V lookup: CDR1 MNHNY, CDR2 SVGAGI (reference sequence). The CDR3 DNA reads as TGTGCCAGCAGTTTCCTCCCCGGGGAGCTGTTTTTT. Protein sequence: CASSFLPGELFF.

This clone was picked up a small number of times. The junction departs from germline at one end; a sequencing error may be responsible. The gene calls are TRBV10-3 and TRBJ2-7, with D unclear. The CDR3 consists of 11 residues. Germline lookup yields CDR1 ENHRY and CDR2 SYGVKD. The CDR3 DNA is TGTGCCACCAGTTATGCCTACGAGCAGTACTTC. Its protein product is CATSYAYEQYF.

The rearrangement joins TRBV28 to TRBJ1-4; 9 nucleotides agree with TRBD1. The CDR3 consists of 14 residues. Germline V gene data show CDR1 as MDHEN and CDR2 as SYDVKM. Trimming removed 6 bases from V and 7 bases from J; junction bases left unmatched: 6. This chain's CDR3 is CASRPGTGTEKLFF. The CDR3 nucleotides are TGTGCCAGCAGGCCCGGGACAGGGACTGAAAAACTGTTTTTT.

This chain uses TRBV7-3 with TRBJ1-3; tentatively, D is TRBD1 (6 bases). The V and J ends lost 3 bases and 0 bases respectively, with 9 bases between them. CDR1 SGHTA and CDR2 FQGTGA come from the germline V gene. The CDR3 consists of 15 residues. CDR3 DNA: TGTGCCAGCAGCTTGTCAGGGGCCTCTGGAAACACCATATATTTT. This translates into CASSLSGASGNTIYF. The full variable domain, with the rest looked up from reference TRBV7-3 and TRBJ1-3, is GAGVSQTPSNKVTEKGKYVELRCDPISGHTALYWYRQSLGQGPEFLIYFQGTGAADDSGLPNDRFFAVRPEGSVSTLKIQRTERGDSAVYLCASSLSGASGNTIYFGEGSWLTVV.

The V call is TRBV30, the J call TRBJ1-1; D is ambiguous. Trimming took off 4 bases at V and 1 base at J, with 10 bases between the two ends. The CDR3 consists of 13 residues. The germline V gene has CDR1 GTSNPN and CDR2 SVGIG (reference sequence). The CDR3 is CAWTPRWNTEAFF. CDR3 DNA sequence: TGTGCCTGGACCCCCAGGTGGAACACTGAAGCTTTCTTT. Full variable domain (outside the CDR3, taken from reference TRBV30 and TRBJ1-1): SQTIHQWPATLVQPVGSPLSLECTVEGTSNPNLYWYRQAAGRGLQLLFYSVGIGQISSEVPQNLSASRPQDRQFILSSKKLLLSDSGFYLCAWTPRWNTEAFFGQGTRLTVV.

This chain's CDR3 is CATSDLRREGRREEQFF. CDR3 DNA: TGTGCCACCAGTGATTTGCGGCGGGAGGGCCGAAGGGAGGAGCAGTTCTTC. The chain has TRBV24-1 and TRBJ2-1, with TRBD2 matching 9 bases. The CDR3 extends over 17 amino acids. V trimming: 0 bases; J trimming: 10 bases; junction bases outside the gene matches: 12. The germline V gene encodes CDR1 KGHDR and CDR2 SFDVKD.

V and J are TRBV15 and TRBJ2-5; D is possibly TRBD1 (5 bases). The length of the CDR3 is 14 residues. Germline CDR1 is LNHNV and CDR2 is YYDKDF (reference sequence). V was cut by 1 base and J by 2 bases, with 8 bases left in between. Written as DNA, the CDR3 is TGTGCCACCAGCAGAGGCAGGGCGCAAGAGACCCAGTACTTC. Its translation is CATSRGRAQETQYF.

This clone was recorded only once. This chain connects TRBV13 to TRBJ2-2, with TRBD2 matching over 8 bases. Germline lookup yields CDR1 PRHDT and CDR2 FYEKMQ (reference sequence). The CDR3 contains 16 residues. With V trimmed by 1 base and J by 6 bases, 7 bases remained unmatched. The CDR3 sequence: CASSLATSGGAGELFF. DNA for the CDR3: TGTGCCAGCAGCTTAGCCACTAGCGGTGGGGCCGGGGAGCTGTTTTTT.

The chain uses TRBV7-9 and TRBJ2-7; 8 bases agree with TRBD1. CDR1 and CDR2 (germline): SEHNR, FQNEAQ (reference sequence). The CDR3 covers 16 residues. With V trimmed by 1 base and J by 3 bases, 8 bases remained unmatched. The CDR3 protein is CASSLVATGDFYEQYF. The CDR3 coding sequence is TGTGCCAGCAGCTTAGTCGCGACAGGGGATTTCTACGAGCAGTACTTC.

The chain employs TRBV29-1 and TRBJ2-1; TRBD2 aligns across 10 bases. The CDR3 loop spans 16 amino acids. Per the germline V gene, CDR1 is SQVTM and CDR2 is ANQGSEA. The J segment lost 2 bases and the V segment lost 4 bases, leaving 8 bases of the junction unmatched. CDR3 bases: TGCAGCGTTGTTGGGAAAGCGGGAGGGGCCTACAATGAGCAGTTCTTC. Translating gives CSVVGKAGGAYNEQFF.

The chain combines TRBV7-9 with TRBJ2-5; D ambiguous. Trimming removed 3 bases from V and 0 bases from J, with 8 bases in between. This CDR3 has 14 amino acids. Per the germline V gene, CDR1 is SEHNR and CDR2 is FQNEAQ (reference sequence). The DNA for the CDR3 is TGTGCCAGCAGCTTTCTTGGGCACCAAGAGACCCAGTACTTC. It encodes CASSFLGHQETQYF.

The rearrangement links TRBV28 to TRBJ1-1; D is ambiguous. CDR3 length: 11 residues. The ends were cut back, 3 bases at V and 9 bases at J, with 8 bases in the middle. Germline V gives CDR1 MDHEN, CDR2 SYDVKM. The CDR3 DNA reads TGTGCCAGCAGTTTCGCGGCTAAAGCTTTCTTT. This translates into CASSFAAKAFF.